Below, 30 T cell receptor beta chains from the same sample are listed, as sequenced in a study of blood T cell repertoires in COVID-19. The method was immunoSEQ multiplex PCR; TCRdb's version includes in-frame clones alone and lacks a portion of them. The table has about 230,000 clones, about 85% seen once. Sample: peripheral blood. The receptors come from a man aged 40-49 years with acute or convalescent COVID-19.

The chain carries TRBV30 and TRBJ1-5; D is perhaps TRBD1 (6 bases). Trimming removed 3 bases at V and 4 bases at J, with 22 bases between. Germline V gives CDR1 GTSNPN, CDR2 SVGIG (reference sequence). CDR3 length: 17 residues. The CDR3 here is CAWSENYRQALNQPQHF. CDR3 coding DNA: TGTGCCTGGAGCGAGAATTACAGACAGGCCCTGAATCAGCCCCAGCATTTT.

V gene TRBV5-6 combines with J gene TRBJ2-7, with TRBD1 as a possible D gene (6 bases). The CDR3 contains 14 residues. V shed 4 bases and J shed 0 bases, with 11 bases lying between them. CDR1 and CDR2 (germline): SGHDT, YYEEEE. CDR3 sequence (DNA): TGTGCCAGCAGCGGACAGCTATACTCCTACGAGCAGTACTTC. Translation gives CASSGQLYSYEQYF.

The gene calls are TRBV10-3 and TRBJ2-1, with 9 bases that match TRBD1. Germline lookup yields CDR1 ENHRY and CDR2 SYGVKD. CDR3 length: 14 amino acids. J gave up 9 bases and V 0 bases, and 3 bases lay outside the gene matches. The CDR3 region has the DNA TGTGCCATCAGTGAGTCGAGGGACAGGGCTGAGCAGTTCTTC. It is translated as CAISESRDRAEQFF.

The V gene is TRBV5-5, the J gene TRBJ1-6, with D perhaps matching TRBD1 (5 bases). Germline V CDR1 and CDR2: SGHKS, YYEKEE (reference sequence). The V and J ends lost 6 bases and 15 bases respectively, with 22 bases between them. There are 14 residues in the CDR3. CDR3 sequence: CASTRGEGIQYLHF. The CDR3 DNA sequence: TGTGCCAGCACTCGGGGGGAAGGGATACAGTACCTCCACTTT. Full variable domain (missing parts from reference TRBV5-5 and TRBJ1-6): DAGVTQSPTHLIKTRGQQVTLRCSPISGHKSVSWYQQVLGQGPQFIFQYYEKEERGRGNFPDRFSARQFPNYSSELNVNALLLGDSALYLCASTRGEGIQYLHFGNGTRLTVT.

The CDR3 nucleotides read TGTGCCACCAGCAGAGTATTCCCAGGTCAAGGGGTGTCCTACGAGCAGTACTTC. Its protein product is CATSRVFPGQGVSYEQYF. This rearrangement joins TRBV15 to TRBJ2-7; D may be TRBD1 (5 bases). The CDR3 loop spans 18 amino acids. The V and J ends lost 1 base and 1 base respectively, with 20 bases between them. CDR1 is LNHNV, CDR2 YYDKDF, per germline (reference sequence).

This chain links TRBV5-1 with TRBJ1-6; TRBD1 might be the D (5 bases). Germline V gene sequence: CDR1 SGHRS, CDR2 YFSETQ. The V end was cut by 0 bases, the J end by 9 bases, with 10 bases between. The CDR3 is 14 amino acids. CDR3 coding DNA: TGCGCCAGCAGCTTGGATGGGGGGGGTTCACCCCTCCACTTT. Its translation is CASSLDGGGSPLHF.

The chain combines TRBV4-1 with TRBJ1-5; D possibly corresponds to TRBD1 (6 bases). Looked up from germline, CDR1 is MGHRA and CDR2 is YSYEKL. CDR3 size: 13 residues. Trimming cost V 4 bases and J 5 bases, with 9 bases left between them. CDR3 sequence: CASSREGDQPQHF. The CDR3 DNA follows: TGCGCCAGCAGCCGGGAGGGGGATCAGCCCCAGCATTTT.

The rearrangement joins TRBV6-6 to TRBJ1-5; 7 bases align to TRBD1. The CDR3 is 14 residues long. Germline-derived CDR1 and CDR2 are MNHNY and SVGAGI (reference sequence). V was clipped by 2 bases and J by 5 bases; unmatched bases: 3. The CDR3 coding sequence is TGTGCCAGCAGTTACGACAGGGCTCATCAGCCCCAGCATTTT. Its protein product is CASSYDRAHQPQHF.

The gene calls are TRBV19 and TRBJ2-3; TRBD1 is a possible D gene (6 bases). CDR1 LNHDA and CDR2 SQIVND come from the germline V gene (reference sequence). Trimming stripped 7 bases from V and 2 bases from J, with 13 bases between. The CDR3 extends over 14 amino acids. The DNA for the CDR3 is TGTGCCAGTACTCTCCGGGGACACACAGATACGCAGTATTTT. Its protein is CASTLRGHTDTQYF. Full variable domain (remainder filled in from reference TRBV19 and TRBJ2-3): DGGITQSPKYLFRKEGQNVTLSCEQNLNHDAMYWYRQDPGQGLRLIYYSQIVNDFQKGDIAEGYSVSREKKESFPLTVTSAQKNPTAFYLCASTLRGHTDTQYFGPGTRLTVL.

The gene calls are TRBV5-4 and TRBJ2-7, with 9 bases matching TRBD2. Germline-derived CDR1 and CDR2 are SGHNT and YYREEE (reference sequence). CDR3 length equals 14 residues. Trimming took 2 bases from V and 1 from J; bases not matched to a gene: 1. CDR3 coding DNA: TGTGCCAGCAGCTTAGCGGGGGGTTCCTACGAGCAGTACTTC. Its translation is CASSLAGGSYEQYF.

V is TRBV5-6 and J is TRBJ2-4; TRBD1 matches 7 bases. CDR3 length: 15 residues. The germline gives CDR1 SGHDT, CDR2 YYEEEE. V dropped 3 bases and J dropped 7; count of bases not matched to a gene: 10. The CDR3, as DNA: TGTGCCAGCAGCTCCCGACAGGGTGGCGCGAACATTCAGTACTTC. Translating gives CASSSRQGGANIQYF.

The rearrangement joins TRBV5-6 to TRBJ1-1; unclear D gene. CDR1 and CDR2 (germline): SGHDT, YYEEEE. The V and J ends lost 1 base and 4 bases respectively, with 14 bases between them. This CDR3 is built from 15 residues. The CDR3 reads CASSLRSGVGTEAFF. Here the CDR3 DNA reads TGTGCCAGCAGCTTGCGAAGCGGGGTGGGCACTGAAGCTTTCTTT.

The chain is built from TRBV19 and TRBJ2-1; 8 positions agree with TRBD2. The ends lost 6 bases at V and 2 bases at J; junction bases unmatched: 6. The CDR3 is 15 amino acids. Germline V CDR1 and CDR2: LNHDA, SQIVND (reference sequence). The DNA of the CDR3 is TGTGCCAGTAGCATCGGGGGGGCACCCTACAATGAGCAGTTCTTC. Translation: CASSIGGAPYNEQFF.

The gene calls are TRBV4-1 and TRBJ1-1; possibly TRBD1 for D (5 bases). The length of the CDR3 is 13 residues. Germline V gene sequence: CDR1 MGHRA, CDR2 YSYEKL. V lost 3 bases to trimming and J lost 6 bases, with 11 bases between them. CDR3 residues: CASSHDSIPEAFF. Here the CDR3 DNA reads TGCGCCAGCAGCCACGACAGTATACCTGAAGCTTTCTTT.

The chain uses TRBV16 and TRBJ1-5; 8 bases agree with TRBD1. Per germline, CDR1 KGHSY and CDR2 FQNENV. The CDR3 extends over 15 amino acids. Losses at the gene ends were 0 bases for V and 6 bases for J; bases not matched to a gene: 4. DNA of the CDR3: TGTGCCAGCAGCCAATCAGCAGGGGGCGGTCAGCCCCAGCATTTT. Its protein product is CASSQSAGGGQPQHF.

V is TRBV4-1 and J is TRBJ1-3; D is uncertain. The CDR3 totals 15 residues. The V end lost 1 base, the J end lost 0 bases, and 7 bases lay between the germline ends. Germline CDR1 MGHRA, CDR2 YSYEKL. The CDR3 DNA reads TGCGCCAGCAGCCAAGTATCCTCCTCTGGAAACACCATATATTTT. This gives the protein CASSQVSSSGNTIYF.

The rearrangement links TRBV11-2 to TRBJ2-1, with a tentative D call TRBD2 (5 bases). The germline V and J ends were trimmed by 1 base and 3 bases, with 19 bases remaining between them. The CDR3 is 18 amino acids. The germline V gene has CDR1 SGHAT and CDR2 FQNNGV. This CDR3 is CASSLGYVYLALYNEQFF. CDR3 coding DNA: TGTGCCAGCAGCTTAGGTTACGTGTACCTAGCACTCTACAATGAGCAGTTCTTC.

The rearrangement joins TRBV29-1 to TRBJ1-2; 8 bases line up with TRBD1. The CDR3 contains 13 residues. V dropped 6 bases and J dropped 3; count of bases not matched to a gene: 6. CDR1 and CDR2 (germline): SQVTM, ANQGSEA. The CDR3: CSVAGGEDYGYTF. The CDR3 DNA reads TGCAGCGTCGCAGGGGGCGAGGACTATGGCTACACCTTC.

The gene calls are TRBV5-6 and TRBJ2-7; unclear D gene. The CDR3 has 13 amino acids. V was shortened by 1 base and J by 1 base, with 6 bases between the two germline ends. CDR1 is SGHDT and CDR2 is YYEEEE in the germline V gene. The CDR3 DNA sequence: TGTGCCAGCAGCTTGACAGATTCCTACGAGCAGTACTTC. Encoded protein: CASSLTDSYEQYF.

The chain uses TRBV19 and TRBJ2-1; 7 nucleotides align to TRBD2. With 5 bases clipped from V and 3 bases from J, the junction kept 13 bases outside the gene matches. The CDR3 has 17 residues. CDR1 and CDR2 (germline): LNHDA, SQIVND (reference sequence). CDR3 DNA sequence: TGTGCCAGTAGTCGCCCAGGGAGCGGGGCGATCTACAATGAGCAGTTCTTC. Its translation: CASSRPGSGAIYNEQFF.

The J gene is TRBJ2-2, the V gene TRBV6-5; D is possibly TRBD1 (5 bases). The ends were cut back, 2 bases at V and 7 bases at J, with 14 bases in the middle. This CDR3 is built from 15 residues. CDR1 and CDR2 from the germline V gene are MNHEY and SVGAGI. The DNA of the CDR3 is TGTGCCAGCAGTTACGGCCAGGGCTTTGGCGGGGAGCTGTTTTTT. Translation gives CASSYGQGFGGELFF.

This clone was counted between two and nine times. The rearrangement uses TRBV28 and TRBJ1-5; TRBD1 might be the D (5 bases). Germline CDR1 MDHEN, CDR2 SYDVKM. The ends were cut back, 4 bases at V and 4 bases at J, with 8 bases in the middle. The CDR3 is made up of 13 amino acids. CDR3 amino acids: CASSWGRNQPQHF. In DNA form, the CDR3 reads TGTGCCAGCAGTTGGGGGAGGAATCAGCCCCAGCATTTT.

To note about this clone: A read error may account for a junction end that differs from germline. This chain connects TRBV19 to TRBJ1-1; 7 nucleotides align to TRBD1. In germline, CDR1 is LNHDA, CDR2 SQIVND (reference sequence). The CDR3 has 15 amino acids. DNA for the CDR3: TGTGCCAGTAGTATAGATCACCGGACAGGATTATTGCGCGTCTTT. Residues: CASSIDHRTGLLRVF.

The table lists this clone with many counts. The CDR3 loop reads CASSRQAGQGVGYTF. CDR3 coding DNA: TGTGCCAGCAGCCGACAAGCCGGGCAGGGGGTTGGCTACACCTTC. The chain is built from TRBV9 and TRBJ1-2; TRBD1 matches 7 bases. The CDR3 is 15 residues long. The germline V gene has CDR1 SGDLS and CDR2 YYNGEE. V lost 4 bases, J lost 7 bases, and 13 bases stayed unmatched.

The chain combines TRBV2 with TRBJ1-3, with 8 bases matching TRBD1. CDR3 length: 17 amino acids. Germline CDR1 is SNHLY and CDR2 is FYNNEI. V lost 2 bases and J lost 6; bases outside the gene matches: 12. DNA for the CDR3: TGTGCCAGCAGTGAATCCGACAGGGGAACCCTCCTAAACACCATATATTTT. It specifies CASSESDRGTLLNTIYF.

V usage is TRBV5-5 and J usage is TRBJ1-5; D call uncertain. The germline V and J ends were trimmed by 0 bases and 4 bases, with 8 bases remaining between them. Germline lookup yields CDR1 SGHKS and CDR2 YYEKEE (reference sequence). The CDR3 has 14 residues. The CDR3: CASSLGRGNQPQHF. CDR3 in DNA: TGTGCCAGCAGCTTGGGTCGGGGTAATCAGCCCCAGCATTTT.

For the CDR3, the DNA is TGTGCCAGCAGCCAAGATTGGGGGGGCATAAATGAGCAGTTCTTC. It codes for CASSQDWGGINEQFF. V gene TRBV4-2 combines with J gene TRBJ2-1; possible D gene TRBD2, 7 bases. V was pared by 0 bases and J by 7 bases, with 13 bases between. CDR3 length equals 15 residues. Germline-derived CDR1 and CDR2 are LGHNA and YNFKEQ.

The J gene is TRBJ1-1, the V gene TRBV30, with D tentatively TRBD1 (6 bases). CDR1 and CDR2 from the germline V gene are GTSNPN and SVGIG (reference sequence). The CDR3 covers 12 residues. The V end was cut by 5 bases, the J end by 5 bases, with 12 bases between. In nucleotides, the CDR3 is TGTGCCTGGGGACAGCGGCAAACTGAAGCTTTCTTT. Translation gives CAWGQRQTEAFF.

Regarding this clone: This sample also contains other DNA sequences that code for the same CDR3. This rearrangement joins TRBV5-1 to TRBJ1-5; D uncertain. The CDR3 covers 14 residues. Germline CDR1 SGHRS, CDR2 YFSETQ. V was clipped by 0 bases and J by 1 base, with 5 bases between them. DNA for the CDR3: TGCGCCAGCAGCTTGGGCGGAAGCAATCAGCCCCAGCATTTT. Protein: CASSLGGSNQPQHF.

This clone was observed a single time. The chain recombines TRBV29-1 with TRBJ1-1, with D unclear. Trimming left V 3 bases short and J 0 bases short, with 5 bases between. CDR3 size: 12 residues. Germline CDR1 reads SQVTM; CDR2 reads ANQGSEA. Written as DNA, the CDR3 is TGCAGCGTTGAGCGGGTGAACACTGAAGCTTTCTTT. The encoded protein is CSVERVNTEAFF.